Sequencing of this T cell receptor beta chain was carried out in a study of response to subunit inactivated influenza vaccine. This CDR3 contains 14 residues. The V and J ends lost 6 bases and 1 base respectively, with 12 bases between them. The germline CDR1 and CDR2 sequences are MNHEY and SMNVEV (reference sequence). With respect to this clonotype: Its specificity is unknown.

General observations from the study: T cells newly recruited by each seasonal influenza vaccination are few, the authors suggested.

Each CDR3 protein is one row after TCRdb ran MiXCR on the RT-PCR reads. The data contain about 480,000 distinct CDR3 sequences, about 25% of them seen just once; the ten biggest clones take up 1.5% to 2%. This material consisted of CD4+ T cells sorted from PBMCs, taken approximately 5 days after vaccination. This TCR derives from a man aged 45-60 years who received an inactivated influenza vaccine. The chain couples TRBV27 to TRBJ1-1, with D possibly matching TRBD1 (6 bases). The CDR3 is CASRSDRTNTEAFF. CDR3 coding DNA: TGTGCCAGCAGATCCGACAGGACGAACACTGAAGCTTTCTTT.